What follows are 8 T cell receptor beta chains derived from one specimen sequenced in a study of glioma-infiltrating T cells after dendritic cell vaccination. Time point here: after dendritic cell vaccination, including at tumor progression/relapse. TCRdb's table, derived via immunoSEQ multiplex PCR, lists solely in-frame clones and lacks some. The sample consists of fewer than 60,000 clones, over 75% of them appearing once. The sample consisted of blood, taken after dendritic cell vaccination. The receptors were gathered from a human donor with glioblastoma.

CDR3 nucleotide sequence: TGTGCCAGCAGCCCCGGGGGAGTGAGATCCCTACGGGACGAGCAGTACTTC. As protein: CASSPGGVRSLRDEQYF. The chain uses TRBV5-4 and TRBJ2-7; D perhaps matches TRBD2 (6 bases). This CDR3 has 17 amino acids. Germline V gene data show CDR1 as SGHNT and CDR2 as YYREEE (reference sequence). Trimming cost V 4 bases and J 5 bases, with 25 bases left between them.

The chain recombines TRBV5-1 with TRBJ2-2; TRBD1 matches 9 bases. Per germline, CDR1 SGHRS and CDR2 YFSETQ. The CDR3 sequence is 14 residues long. The V and J ends lost 4 bases and 6 bases, in that order; junction bases with no gene match: 4. The CDR3 region has the DNA TGCGCCAGCAGCGGACGACAGGGGGCCGGGGAGCTGTTTTTT. Protein: CASSGRQGAGELFF.

The rearrangement uses TRBV9 and TRBJ1-5; 8 bases align to TRBD1. The CDR3 extends over 14 amino acids. Looked up from germline, CDR1 is SGDLS and CDR2 is YYNGEE. V was clipped by 3 bases and J by 4 bases; unmatched bases: 3. The CDR3 bases are TGTGCCAGCAGCGCGGACAGGGTAAATCAGCCCCAGCATTTT. Translation gives CASSADRVNQPQHF. Drawing the rest from reference TRBV9 and TRBJ1-5, the complete variable domain is DSGVTQTPKHLITATGQRVTLRCSPRSGDLSVYWYQQSLDQGLQFLIQYYNGEERAKGNILERFSAQQFPDLHSELNLSSLELGDSALYFCASSADRVNQPQHFGDGTRLSIL.

This clone was counted once. J is TRBJ2-3 and V is TRBV5-1, with 7 bases fitting TRBD1. The trim removed 0 bases at V and 4 bases at J, leaving 2 bases unmatched. This CDR3 is built from 14 residues. Germline V gene lookup returns CDR1 SGHRS and CDR2 YFSETQ. The CDR3 loop reads CASSLGQGADTQYF. The CDR3 region has the DNA TGCGCCAGCAGCTTGGGACAGGGCGCAGATACGCAGTATTTT.

This chain uses TRBV10-3 with TRBJ1-3; 8 nucleotides agree with TRBD1. The length of the CDR3 is 20 residues. Germline V gene sequence: CDR1 ENHRY, CDR2 SYGVKD. Trimming cost V 6 bases and J 3 bases; bases outside gene matches: 22. The CDR3 here is CAIRTTILQETGEIGNTIYF. The CDR3 DNA reads TGTGCCATCAGAACCACCATCCTTCAAGAGACAGGGGAAATTGGAAACACCATATATTTT.

V gene TRBV5-6 combines with J gene TRBJ2-3, with 8 positions matching TRBD2. The CDR3 length is 14 residues. CDR1 and CDR2 from the germline V gene are SGHDT and YYEEEE. With V trimmed by 4 bases and J by 7 bases, 8 bases remained unmatched. The CDR3 sequence is CASSNSGTGNTQYF. The CDR3 region has the DNA TGTGCCAGCAGCAATAGCGGGACTGGGAATACGCAGTATTTT.

A note on this clone: A read error may account for a junction end that differs from germline. The chain couples TRBV4-1 to TRBJ1-2, with 8 bases identical to TRBD1. Germline V gene lookup returns CDR1 MGHRA and CDR2 YSYEKL. The CDR3 has 14 amino acids. The CDR3 loop is CASSQDPSSGGKHF. CDR3 sequence (DNA): TGCGCCAGCAGCCAAGATCCGTCATCAGGGGGCAAGCACTTC.

CDR3 protein: CSVDHQGTDTQYF. CDR3 nucleotides: TGCAGCGTTGATCATCAGGGGACCGATACGCAGTATTTT. This chain links TRBV29-1 with TRBJ2-3, with a weak D call TRBD1 (6 bases). The germline V and J ends were trimmed by 3 bases and 6 bases, with 13 bases remaining between them. The CDR3 has 13 amino acids. CDR1 and CDR2 from the germline V gene are SQVTM and ANQGSEA.